The T cell receptor (beta chain) under discussion was sequenced for a study of T cells in Graves' hyperthyroidism and ophthalmopathy. Study-level background: It was at initial diagnosis, before any treatment, that peripheral blood was collected.

Broader study findings: Among clonotypes expanded in thyroid above 0.001, most were also found in blood. Ophthalmopathy was told apart from stable hyperthyroidism by a 13 V-J model.

In its sample, this clonotype was seen a few times. The antigen remains unidentified. This CDR3 has 12 amino acids. V was pared by 6 bases and J by 3 bases, with 9 bases between. The germline gives CDR1 SNHLY, CDR2 FYNNEI. Each person with ophthalmopathy scored at least 3 on the Clinical Activity Score, reached NOSPECS grade 4 or higher, and had been ill under 3 months. There were TCR beta CDR3 regions amplified from RNA transcripts. First-round RT-PCR targeting the TCR CDR3 was performed with the HTBI primer set. TCRdb processed the multiplex PCR reads anew with MiXCR; each CDR3 protein has one entry. The data show approximately 330,000 distinct CDR3 sequences, with approximately 13% seen just once and approximately 35% held by the top ten.

This chain links TRBV2 with TRBJ2-7; weak D call: TRBD1 (5 bases). The origin of this receptor is a woman in her forties with Graves' ophthalmopathy. The sequencing input was blood. The CDR3: CASRVQGYEQYF. The CDR3 region has the DNA TGTGCCAGCAGAGTTCAGGGCTACGAGCAGTACTTC.